This entry is about one TCR beta chain. This sample was included in a study of human T cells and chemical hapten exposure. Time point noted: pre-sensitization, week 0. The treatment: therapeutic diphenylcyclopropenone sensitization with weekly scalp DPC. TCRdb fed the RACE reads into MiXCR, producing one record per CDR3 protein. The data hold roughly 100,000 distinct CDR3 sequences, with roughly 12% observed a single time. V dropped 2 bases and J dropped 6 bases, with 13 bases sitting between them. Per germline, CDR1 DFQATT and CDR2 SNEGSKA (reference sequence). This CDR3 is 13 amino acids long. The specimen comprised whole blood, sampled in connection with sensitization to the hapten diphenylcyclopropenone (DPC). This TCR derives from a woman aged 50 to 60 with alopecia areata. Some clones in this sample may be carry-over from other donors' samples. The chain employs TRBV20-1 and TRBJ1-2, with D hard to call. The CDR3 region is CSARPTLRDGYTF. Here the CDR3 DNA reads TGCAGTGCTAGACCCACACTCCGGGATGGCTACACCTTC.